One and the same sample provided the 27 T cell receptor beta chains below, sequenced in a study of T cell repertoires in cytomegalovirus infection. MiXCR was run by TCRdb on the reads, yielding one entry per CDR3 protein. The table records about 400,000 distinct CDR3 sequences, less than 20% of them present only once. The sequencing input was PBMCs. The receptors come from a human donor in good health (CMV status not recorded). Some clones in this sample may be carry-over from other donors' samples.

In its sample, this clonotype was seen a few times. The J gene is TRBJ2-1, the V gene TRBV20-1; TRBD2 matches 11 bases. The germline CDR1 and CDR2 sequences are DFQATT and SNEGSKA (reference sequence). The CDR3 sequence is 15 residues long. Germline trimming cut 3 bases from V and 9 bases from J; bases unmatched to any gene: 10. The CDR3 protein is CSASPRLAGLGEQFF. The CDR3 coding sequence is TGCAGTGCTAGCCCTCGACTAGCGGGATTGGGTGAGCAGTTCTTC.

This clonotype was counted between two and nine times. This sequence joins TRBV4-2 and TRBJ2-1, with a possible D match to TRBD1 (6 bases). V was pared by 4 bases and J by 0 bases, with 13 bases between. Germline V gene lookup returns CDR1 LGHNA and CDR2 YNFKEQ. This CDR3 is 16 amino acids long. Written as DNA, the CDR3 is TGTGCCAGCAGCCTACAGACAGGCGTCTCCTACAATGAGCAGTTCTTC. It codes for CASSLQTGVSYNEQFF.

About this clonotype itself: A junction boundary mismatches the germline segment, possibly from a read error. The chain couples TRBV7-4 to TRBJ2-1; D not certain. Germline CDR1 SGHVT, CDR2 SQSDAQ. The CDR3 has 14 residues. CDR3 sequence reads: CASSSPPSYNEQLF. As DNA, the CDR3 is TGTGCCAGCAGCTCACCACCGTCCTACAATGAGCAGCTCTTC.

This clonotype was recorded many times. The chain has TRBV7-2 and TRBJ2-5; 7 nucleotides line up with TRBD2. Per germline, CDR1 SGHTA and CDR2 FQGNSA. The V segment lost 3 bases and the J segment 5 bases; nucleotides outside the gene matches: 12. The CDR3 runs 16 residues. CDR3 sequence (DNA): TGTGCCAGCAGCTTCTACACCGGGGGGATGGAGGAGACCCAGTACTTC. This gives the protein CASSFYTGGMEETQYF.

This clonotype appeared a few times. The V call is TRBV6-2 or TRBV6-3, the J call TRBJ2-7; 7 bases align to TRBD1. In germline, CDR1 is MNHEY, CDR2 SVGEGT. J gave up 1 base and V 6 bases, and 6 bases lay outside the gene matches. The CDR3 runs 14 residues. The CDR3 DNA follows: TGTGCCAGCAGAACCATGGGACAGTCCTACGAGCAGTACTTC. It specifies CASRTMGQSYEQYF.

This rearrangement joins TRBV12-3 or TRBV12-4 to TRBJ2-3; TRBD1 aligns across 10 bases. Trimming removed 2 bases from V and 2 bases from J; junction bases left unmatched: 10. CDR3 size: 18 residues. The CDR3 sequence: CASSLSSLTGGPTDTQYF. Here the CDR3 DNA reads TGTGCCAGCAGTTTATCATCTCTGACAGGGGGCCCCACAGATACGCAGTATTTT.

This clonotype was observed a handful of times. The chain combines TRBV19 with TRBJ2-7, with TRBD2 matching over 10 bases. Germline CDR1 and CDR2: LNHDA and SQIVND (reference sequence). J was trimmed by 2 bases and V by 5 bases; bases with no gene match: 6. The CDR3 consists of 15 residues. The CDR3 spells CASSELAGEAYEQYF. Here the CDR3 DNA reads TGTGCCAGTAGTGAGCTAGCGGGAGAGGCCTACGAGCAGTACTTC.

The rearrangement uses TRBV2 and TRBJ1-1; D is ambiguous. Germline CDR1 is SNHLY and CDR2 is FYNNEI. Trimming pared 0 bases from V and 7 bases from J, leaving 12 bases between. The CDR3 extends over 14 amino acids. As DNA, the CDR3 is TGTGCCAGCAGTGAAGCAGGCGGGGTCAGTGAAGCTTTCTTT. Protein sequence: CASSEAGGVSEAFF.

This clonotype was found many times. This chain joins TRBV7-2 and TRBJ2-4; D is perhaps TRBD1 (6 bases). V was cut by 7 bases and J by 0 bases, with 16 bases left in between. Germline V lookup: CDR1 SGHTA, CDR2 FQGNSA. This CDR3 spans 16 amino acids. CDR3 region: CASTPGYREAKNIQYF. In nucleotides, the CDR3 is TGTGCCAGCACCCCGGGGTACAGGGAAGCCAAAAACATTCAGTACTTC.

This clonotype was picked up many times. The V call is TRBV7-8, the J call TRBJ2-5; D ambiguous. Germline CDR1 and CDR2: SGHVS and FQNEAQ. This CDR3 comprises 15 residues. Trimming cost V 2 bases and J 2 bases, with 12 bases left between them. The CDR3 DNA follows: TGTGCCAGCAGCTTATACGCGGCACAGCAAGAGACCCAGTACTTC. Translating it yields CASSLYAAQQETQYF.

A few counts support this clonotype. This sequence joins TRBV4-1 and TRBJ1-4; possible D gene TRBD1, 6 bases. The CDR3 is 17 amino acids. V shed 1 base and J shed 5 bases, with 17 bases lying between them. Germline values: CDR1 MGHRA, CDR2 YSYEKL. The CDR3 DNA reads as TGCGCCAGCAGCCAAGGTGCGGGAGGACAGTCGAATGAAAAACTGTTTTTT. Its translation: CASSQGAGGQSNEKLFF.

This clonotype was observed many times. This chain uses TRBV7-2 with TRBJ2-3; 9 bases map to TRBD2. V lost 1 base, J lost 4 bases, and 6 bases stayed unmatched. Germline CDR1 SGHTA, CDR2 FQGNSA. This CDR3 is 16 amino acids long. The CDR3 loop is CASSLGVAGAADTQYF. CDR3 in DNA: TGTGCCAGCAGCTTAGGAGTAGCGGGGGCGGCAGATACGCAGTATTTT.

This clonotype showed up many times. A junction boundary mismatches the germline segment, possibly from a read error. V usage is TRBV7-2 and J usage is TRBJ1-1; D is unclear. In germline, CDR1 is SGHTA, CDR2 FQGNSA. This CDR3 region has 12 residues. The CDR3 nucleotides are TGTGCCAGCAGCCCTCAGAACAGTGAAGCTTTCTTT. It codes for CASSPQNSEAFF.

The chain is built from TRBV6-6 and TRBJ2-2, with D possibly called TRBD1 or TRBD2 (5 bases each). Looked up from germline, CDR1 is MNHNY and CDR2 is SVGAGI (reference sequence). This CDR3 region has 16 residues. V was shortened by 0 bases and J by 8 bases, with 16 bases between the two germline ends. In DNA, the CDR3 is TGTGCCAGCAGTTACTCGGGGGTAGCGAGAGGTGGGGAGCTGTTTTTT. Translation: CASSYSGVARGGELFF.

The genes are TRBV7-9 and TRBJ2-5; D assignment may be TRBD1 or TRBD2 (5 bases each). The CDR3 contains 15 residues. With 5 bases removed from V and 5 bases from J, the gap between germline ends came to 18 bases. The germline V gene has CDR1 SEHNR and CDR2 FQNEAQ (reference sequence). In DNA, the CDR3 is TGTGCCAGCAGCCCCAGGAGGCTGCAGGGCGAGACCCAGTACTTC. Encoded protein: CASSPRRLQGETQYF.

As to this clonotype: One end of the junction does not line up with germline, which may come from a read error. The CDR3 sequence: CASILSTGTDYQLQHF. The CDR3 DNA sequence: TGTGCCAGCATCCTTTCGACCGGGACGGATTATCAGCTCCAGCATTTT. J is TRBJ1-5 and V is TRBV12-3 or TRBV12-4; D perhaps matches TRBD1 (5 bases). CDR3 length: 16 amino acids.

The rearrangement joins TRBV6-8 to TRBJ1-1; perhaps TRBD1 as D (6 bases). This CDR3 is 13 amino acids long. From germline, CDR1 is MNHGY and CDR2 SAAAGT. V lost 5 bases to trimming and J lost 4 bases, with 11 bases between them. The CDR3 bases are TGTGCCAGCAGTAGGGGGATCGGCACTGAAGCTTTCTTT. Its translation is CASSRGIGTEAFF.

This clonotype was detected a few times. The chain recombines TRBV5-4 with TRBJ1-1; maybe TRBD1 (6 bases). Germline V lookup: CDR1 SGHNT, CDR2 YYREEE (reference sequence). V lost 4 bases to trimming and J lost 0 bases, with 16 bases between them. This CDR3 spans 16 amino acids. The CDR3 DNA reads TGTGCCAGCAGCCGCGATTTCGGACAGATGAACACTGAAGCTTTCTTT. This codes for CASSRDFGQMNTEAFF.

The sample holds a few counts of this clonotype. The chain uses TRBV27 and TRBJ2-1, with TRBD2 identical over 10 bases. The CDR3 sequence is 16 residues long. CDR1 is MNHEY, CDR2 SMNVEV, per germline (reference sequence). J lost 3 bases, V lost 3 bases, and 5 bases had no gene match. In DNA, the CDR3 is TGTGCCAGCAGTTTGTCTAGCGGGAGCCTCTACAATGAGCAGTTCTTC. This encodes CASSLSSGSLYNEQFF.

The table lists this clonotype with a few counts. The V and J genes are TRBV20-1 and TRBJ1-5; 7 nucleotides agree with TRBD1. The V gene's germline CDR1 is DFQATT and CDR2 SNEGSKA (reference sequence). Unmatched junction bases numbered 4, after V lost 6 bases and J lost 5 bases. The length of the CDR3 is 12 residues. CDR3 bases: TGCAGTGCGGGGACAGACTATCAGCCCCAGCATTTT. Translated, it gives CSAGTDYQPQHF.

This chain links TRBV7-2 with TRBJ1-2; 7 positions agree with TRBD1. V lost 5 bases and J lost 4; bases outside the gene matches: 13. The CDR3 spans 16 residues. The germline gives CDR1 SGHTA, CDR2 FQGNSA. For the CDR3, the DNA is TGTGCCAGCAGCAGGCAGGGGGGCGATCGCAGCTATGGCTACACCTTC. Translated: CASSRQGGDRSYGYTF.

This clonotype was picked up a small number of times. This chain uses TRBV19 with TRBJ1-1; D is perhaps TRBD1 (5 bases). The germline V gene has CDR1 LNHDA and CDR2 SQIVND (reference sequence). The CDR3 extends over 15 amino acids. Trimming took off 3 bases at V and 4 bases at J, with 15 bases between the two ends. The CDR3 reads CASSIPSRGGTEAFF. CDR3 DNA: TGTGCCAGTAGTATCCCGAGCCGGGGCGGCACTGAAGCTTTCTTT.

This clonotype was recorded only once. The chain couples TRBV11-1 to TRBJ2-1; D not certain. Germline loops: CDR1 SGHAT, CDR2 FQDESV (reference sequence). V lost 3 bases to trimming and J lost 4 bases, with 10 bases between them. This CDR3 region has 14 residues. The CDR3 DNA reads as TGTGCCAGCAGCTTGTCGAGTGCATACAATGAGCAGTTCTTC. It yields the protein CASSLSSAYNEQFF.

This clonotype appeared a few times. The J gene is TRBJ1-1, the V gene TRBV20-1; the D gene is possibly TRBD1 (6 bases). This CDR3 contains 16 residues. Germline V CDR1 and CDR2: DFQATT, SNEGSKA (reference sequence). V lost 1 base and J 4 bases, leaving 19 bases between the germline ends. The chain's CDR3 is CSARALRGIGGTEAFF. CDR3 sequence (DNA): TGCAGTGCTAGAGCACTCAGGGGTATCGGTGGCACTGAAGCTTTCTTT.

The J gene is TRBJ1-1, the V gene TRBV19; unclear D gene. CDR3 length: 15 amino acids. V was trimmed by 2 bases and J by 4 bases, leaving 14 bases between them. Germline CDR1 reads LNHDA; CDR2 reads SQIVND (reference sequence). The CDR3 protein is CASSINLQETTEAFF. DNA of the CDR3: TGTGCCAGTAGTATAAATCTCCAGGAGACCACTGAAGCTTTCTTT.

This clonotype has just a few counts. J is TRBJ2-1 and V is TRBV12-3 or TRBV12-4; D possibly corresponds to TRBD2 (5 bases). The CDR3 covers 14 residues. With 6 bases removed from V and 6 bases from J, the gap between germline ends came to 15 bases. The CDR3 region has the DNA TGTGCCAGCAGCCTGAGACACGCGGGCAATGAGCAGTTCTTC. This translates into CASSLRHAGNEQFF.

CDR3 sequence reads: CASSLTTDQPQHF. As DNA, the CDR3 is TGTGCCAGCAGCCTCACCACGGATCAGCCCCAGCATTTT. The chain combines TRBV28 with TRBJ1-5; D unclear. CDR3 length: 13 residues. The germline CDR1 and CDR2 sequences are MDHEN and SYDVKM. V lost 6 bases, J lost 5 bases, and 11 bases lay in between.